This TCR beta chain was sequenced during a study of blood T cell repertoires in COVID-19. Looking at the study overall: Donors in the United States, Italy and Spain gave samples during acute or convalescent COVID-19. T cells, B-cell-depleted T cells, or PBMCs provided the cDNA or gDNA that served as material.

In the authors' methods: From reference gene primer amplification, estimates of nucleated cell counts were derived. The table came from immunoSEQ multiplex PCR; TCRdb's copy has only in-frame clones and leaves some out. Clone size and the V and J calls come from that table; the DNA yielded D and trimming. The profile shows approximately 180,000 clones, under 85% of them singletons. This TCR derives from a woman aged 80 or over with acute or convalescent COVID-19. Specimen: peripheral blood.

The CDR3 bases are TGTGCCAGCAGTACCGGGACAGGGGGCTCAGATACGCAGTATTTT. Amino acid sequence: CASSTGTGGSDTQYF. The rearrangement joins TRBV6-4 to TRBJ2-3; 12 bases map to TRBD1. Germline trimming cut 5 bases from V and 4 bases from J; bases unmatched to any gene: 4. From germline, CDR1 is MRHNA and CDR2 SNTAGT. This CDR3 spans 15 amino acids.